These 13 T cell receptor beta chains came from one sample sequenced in a study of T cell repertoires in cytomegalovirus infection. Each CDR3 protein gets one entry after TCRdb re-called the reads with MiXCR. The table records approximately 500,000 distinct CDR3 sequences, 25% to 35% of them present only once. Their target antigens are unknown. The sequenced sample was cultured PBMCs, obtained from culture after CMV antigen stimulation. The receptor set was obtained from a human donor in good health (CMV status not recorded). Some clones in this sample may be carry-over from other donors' samples.

This clonotype was recorded many times. The chain uses TRBV28 and TRBJ2-1; D is perhaps TRBD1 (6 bases). CDR1 is MDHEN and CDR2 is SYDVKM in the germline V gene. The CDR3 loop spans 15 amino acids. Trimming took off 5 bases at V and 0 bases at J, with 11 bases between the two ends. The CDR3 bases are TGTGCCAGCAGTCCTACAGGGAGCTCCTACAATGAGCAGTTCTTC. Its protein product is CASSPTGSSYNEQFF.

Only one count was recorded for this clonotype. V usage is TRBV28 and J usage is TRBJ2-7; the D call may be TRBD1 or TRBD2 (6 bases each). V lost 5 bases and J 1 base, leaving 12 bases between the germline ends. The germline V gene encodes CDR1 MDHEN and CDR2 SYDVKM. This CDR3 comprises 14 residues. In DNA form, the CDR3 reads TGTGCCAGCAGTCCCTCGGGGGCATCCTACGAGCAGTACGTC. Amino acids: CASSPSGASYEQYV.

This CDR3 reads CASSRGGGSPLHF. The CDR3 DNA reads TGTGCCAGCAGCCGGGGGGGGGGTTCACCCCTCCACTTT. The chain recombines TRBV12-3 or TRBV12-4 with TRBJ1-6, with a weak D call TRBD1 (5 bases). The CDR3 runs to 13 residues. V was shortened by 6 bases and J by 9 bases, with 12 bases between the two germline ends.

The J gene is TRBJ1-2, the V gene TRBV7-3; a possible D gene is TRBD1 (6 bases). Germline V gives CDR1 SGHTA, CDR2 FQGTGA. The V gene lost 0 bases and the J gene lost 2 bases, with 13 bases spanning the gap. CDR3 size: 16 residues. The DNA for the CDR3 is TGTGCCAGCAGCTTAACGGGGGGGGCAGGGAACTATGGCTACACCTTC. It encodes CASSLTGGAGNYGYTF.

This clonotype came up many times. V is TRBV12-3 or TRBV12-4 and J is TRBJ2-7; 8 nucleotides match TRBD2. This CDR3 has 16 residues. V lost 0 bases, J lost 4 bases, and 8 bases stayed unmatched. The DNA of the CDR3 is TGTGCCAGCAGTTTAGCCCTGGGTAGCGGGATGTACGAGCAGTACTTC. Translation: CASSLALGSGMYEQYF.

This clonotype was observed at least ten times. The V and J genes are TRBV7-2 and TRBJ2-1; 8 bases line up with TRBD2. Germline trimming cut 5 bases from V and 1 base from J; bases unmatched to any gene: 10. The V gene's germline CDR1 is SGHTA and CDR2 FQGNSA. The CDR3 sequence is 17 residues long. The DNA for the CDR3 is TGTGCCAGCAGCCCCTCCGGGGTAGCGGGGTCCTACAATGAGCAGTTCTTC. This sequence encodes CASSPSGVAGSYNEQFF.

This clonotype has at least ten counts. The chain links TRBV7-2 to TRBJ1-2; no clear D gene. This CDR3 has 15 residues. Trimming cost V 5 bases and J 2 bases, with 15 bases left between them. Germline CDR1 and CDR2: SGHTA and FQGNSA. CDR3 DNA sequence: TGTGCCAGCAGCCTTTTATCCACAGAGAACTATGGCTACACCTTC. Encoded protein: CASSLLSTENYGYTF.

The sample holds a few counts of this clonotype. This chain links TRBV28 with TRBJ2-7, with D tentatively TRBD1 (5 bases). Per the germline V gene, CDR1 is MDHEN and CDR2 is SYDVKM. V lost 10 bases and J 2 bases, leaving 15 bases between the germline ends. CDR3 length equals 13 residues. The CDR3 DNA reads as TGTGCCACCATGCCAGGGATCACCTACGAGCAGTACTTC. Protein sequence: CATMPGITYEQYF.

This clonotype was seen a few times. The V gene is TRBV19, the J gene TRBJ2-3; TRBD1 is a possible D gene (5 bases). V was shortened by 8 bases and J by 2 bases, with 11 bases between the two germline ends. CDR3 size: 13 residues. From germline, CDR1 is LNHDA and CDR2 SQIVND (reference sequence). The CDR3 region is CASLGRYTDTQYF. For the CDR3, the DNA is TGTGCCAGTCTGGGGCGGTACACAGATACGCAGTATTTT.

The chain recombines TRBV7-6 with TRBJ1-1, with 8 nucleotides matching TRBD1. V was pared by 0 bases and J by 5 bases, with 2 bases of the junction left unmatched. Looked up from germline, CDR1 is SGHVS and CDR2 is FNYEAQ. This CDR3 region has 14 residues. CDR3 sequence (DNA): TGTGCCAGCAGCTTAGCACAGGGGGAAACTGAAGCTTTCTTT. This gives the protein CASSLAQGETEAFF.

Only a few counts were recorded for this clonotype. The chain uses TRBV6-6 and TRBJ1-5, with 7 positions matching TRBD1. The CDR3 runs 15 residues. CDR1 is MNHNY and CDR2 is SVGAGI in the germline V gene (reference sequence). With 2 bases clipped from V and 3 bases from J, the junction kept 4 bases outside the gene matches. CDR3 in DNA: TGTGCCAGCAGTTACGGGACAGCGTACAATCAGCCCCAGCATTTT. Amino acids: CASSYGTAYNQPQHF.

V is TRBV4-3 and J is TRBJ2-5; a possible D gene is TRBD2 (6 bases). With 4 bases removed from V and 5 bases from J, the gap between germline ends came to 26 bases. The CDR3 is made up of 18 amino acids. Germline V gene lookup returns CDR1 LGHNA and CDR2 YSLEER. CDR3 sequence reads: CASSRGDPRGAGGETQYF. The CDR3 nucleotides read TGCGCCAGCAGCCGCGGGGACCCCCGTGGGGCGGGTGGGGAGACCCAGTACTTC.

This clonotype came up a few times. This chain joins TRBV9 and TRBJ2-7; 7 bases line up with TRBD2. CDR3 length: 13 amino acids. J gave up 2 bases and V 3 bases, and 2 bases lay outside the gene matches. Germline CDR1 is SGDLS and CDR2 is YYNGEE. The DNA of the CDR3 is TGTGCCAGCAGCGCGGGAGGTACCTACGAGCAGTACTTC. Its translation is CASSAGGTYEQYF. Looking up the rest from reference TRBV9 and TRBJ2-7 gives the full variable domain: DSGVTQTPKHLITATGQRVTLRCSPRSGDLSVYWYQQSLDQGLQFLIQYYNGEERAKGNILERFSAQQFPDLHSELNLSSLELGDSALYFCASSAGGTYEQYFGPGTRLTVT.